The entry below describes one T cell receptor (beta chain). Its antigen is as yet unknown. This sample is drawn from a study of T cells in Graves' hyperthyroidism and ophthalmopathy. Study conclusions and caveats: Among thyroid clonotypes expanded above 0.001, most also appeared in blood.

CDR3 length: 12 residues. Germline values: CDR1 SGHRS, CDR2 YFSETQ. Trimming left V 5 bases short and J 1 base short, with 6 bases between. Extraction of PBMCs used under 13 ml of fresh peripheral blood. What was amplified from RNA transcripts were TCR beta CDR3 regions. RT-PCR in the first round (using the HTBI primer set) targeted the TCR CDR3. TCRdb re-called the multiplex PCR reads through MiXCR, storing one row per CDR3 protein. The sample consists of hundreds of thousands of distinct CDR3 sequences, about 14% of them appearing once. Sequenced material: blood. This chain joins TRBV5-1 and TRBJ2-5; D ambiguous. This receptor was identified in a woman aged 50 to 65 with Graves' ophthalmopathy. CDR3 loop: CASRNSQETQYF. The CDR3 DNA reads TGCGCCAGCAGGAACAGCCAAGAGACCCAGTACTTC.